Listed here are 30 T cell receptor beta chains from one sample, sequenced in a study of preoperative IRX-2 immunotherapy in early breast cancer. Repertoires were generated with immunoSEQ multiplex PCR, while TCRdb's copy carries only in-frame clones and drops some. The sample has 15,000 to 25,000 clones, 85% seen once. Treatment of the sample: preoperative locoregional IRX-2 cytokine immunotherapy. The sample consisted of lymph node tissue, taken after IRX-2 immunotherapy. Receptors originate from a human donor with breast cancer.

This sequence joins TRBV19 and TRBJ1-1; D gene uncertain. This CDR3 is 14 amino acids long. Germline V gene lookup returns CDR1 LNHDA and CDR2 SQIVND (reference sequence). V was trimmed by 2 bases and J by 3 bases, leaving 10 bases between them. The CDR3, as DNA: TGTGCCAGTAGTATACTCGGGAGCGACACTGAAGCTTTCTTT. Protein: CASSILGSDTEAFF.

The CDR3 protein is CASSEAAEGKLFF. The CDR3 DNA follows: TGTGCCAGCAGTGAAGCGGCAGAGGGAAAACTGTTTTTT. The chain has TRBV25-1 and TRBJ1-4; no clear D gene. Trimming pared 2 bases from V and 10 bases from J, leaving 11 bases between. Germline-derived CDR1 and CDR2 are MGHDK and SYGVNS. This CDR3 contains 13 residues.

The gene calls are TRBV6-8 and TRBJ2-7; 7 bases align to TRBD1. The germline V gene has CDR1 MNHGY and CDR2 SAAAGT. The junction had 4 bases not matched to a gene; V was cut back by 5 bases and J by 3 bases. There are 13 residues in the CDR3. For the CDR3, the DNA is TGTGCCAGCAGTCGGGACAGTGTCTACGAGCAGTACTTC. Translation: CASSRDSVYEQYF.

The chain uses TRBV25-1 and TRBJ1-2; 8 positions agree with TRBD1. The ends lost 3 bases at V and 6 bases at J; junction bases unmatched: 6. There are 14 residues in the CDR3. The V gene's germline CDR1 is MGHDK and CDR2 SYGVNS. The DNA of the CDR3 is TGTGCCAGCAGTGATGACAGGGGTGGCGATGGCTACACCTTC. Protein: CASSDDRGGDGYTF.

The chain recombines TRBV29-1 with TRBJ2-3; maybe TRBD2 (5 bases). The germline V and J ends were trimmed by 7 bases and 3 bases, with 11 bases remaining between them. Germline CDR1 SQVTM, CDR2 ANQGSEA. The CDR3 has 12 residues. CDR3 loop: CSGETGTDTQYF. The CDR3 DNA reads TGCAGCGGGGAGACTGGTACAGATACGCAGTATTTT.

There are a few counts of this clone. CDR3 residues: CASSVTGDREAFF. As DNA, the CDR3 is TGTGCCAGCAGTGTAACAGGGGACCGGGAAGCTTTCTTT. This chain uses TRBV6-8 with TRBJ1-1; 7 bases line up with TRBD1. The V gene's germline CDR1 is MNHGY and CDR2 SAAAGT. The CDR3 is made up of 13 amino acids. V was pared by 5 bases and J by 8 bases, with 8 bases of the junction left unmatched.

The chain joins TRBV19 to TRBJ1-1; D gene ambiguous. V gave up 9 bases and J gave up 0 bases, with 11 bases separating them. This CDR3 is 13 amino acids long. The germline CDR1 and CDR2 sequences are LNHDA and SQIVND (reference sequence). CDR3: CASGLQLNTEAFF. DNA for the CDR3: TGTGCCAGCGGGCTACAGTTGAACACTGAAGCTTTCTTT.

The chain carries TRBV19 and TRBJ2-5; D gene ambiguous. Germline CDR1 LNHDA, CDR2 SQIVND (reference sequence). Trimming stripped 3 bases from V and 5 bases from J, with 13 bases between. The CDR3 consists of 14 residues. CDR3 nucleotide sequence: TGTGCCAGTAGTATTTCCGGGCTGAGGGAGACCCAGTACTTC. It specifies CASSISGLRETQYF.

This chain joins TRBV1 and TRBJ2-7; the table's D call TRBD1 went unverified against the DNA. TRBV1 is marked as a pseudogene. The CDR3 is 15 amino acids. The CDR3 sequence is CASSPRTETYYEQYF. In DNA, the CDR3 is TGCGCCAGCAGCCCCCGGACAGAAACTTACTACGAGCAGTACTTC.

This chain uses TRBV28 with TRBJ1-1, with D perhaps TRBD1 (5 bases). V lost 3 bases, J lost 4 bases, and 6 bases lay in between. This CDR3 has 12 amino acids. In germline, CDR1 is MDHEN, CDR2 SYDVKM. The CDR3 protein is CASSLTVTEAFF. The CDR3 region has the DNA TGTGCCAGCAGTTTGACAGTCACTGAAGCTTTCTTT.

This clone was seen a handful of times. The chain uses TRBV19 and TRBJ2-3, with TRBD2 as a possible D gene (5 bases). Trimming shortened V by 6 bases and J by 2 bases, and 18 bases separated the two germline ends. The CDR3 contains 16 residues. Per germline, CDR1 LNHDA and CDR2 SQIVND (reference sequence). For the CDR3, the DNA is TGTGCCAGTAGAACAACTGGGCGGGCGCCCACAGATACGCAGTATTTT. Translated, it gives CASRTTGRAPTDTQYF.

This clone was observed a single time. The read terminates 1 residue before the CDR3 end, so the remaining end is supplied by the germline J gene. V is TRBV10-3 and J is TRBJ2-7; D is unresolved. The CDR3 sequence is 14 residues long. The germline V and J ends were trimmed by 0 bases and 5 bases, with 11 bases remaining between them. The V gene's germline CDR1 is ENHRY and CDR2 SYGVKD. The sequenced CDR3 bases are TGTGCCATCAGTGAGTCGAGAGAGATCAACGAGCAGTAC. It codes for CAISESREINEQY. The full CDR3 protein is CAISESREINEQYF.

The chain employs TRBV19 and TRBJ2-3, with D maybe TRBD2 (6 bases). V dropped 7 bases and J dropped 2 bases, with 16 bases sitting between them. The CDR3 has 15 amino acids. Germline lookup yields CDR1 LNHDA and CDR2 SQIVND (reference sequence). The CDR3 bases are TGTGCCAGTACCGCCCTAGCGATCGACACAGATACGCAGTATTTT. Protein: CASTALAIDTDTQYF. The full variable domain, in which reference TRBV19 and TRBJ2-3 provide the parts outside the CDR3, is DGGITQSPKYLFRKEGQNVTLSCEQNLNHDAMYWYRQDPGQGLRLIYYSQIVNDFQKGDIAEGYSVSREKKESFPLTVTSAQKNPTAFYLCASTALAIDTDTQYFGPGTRLTVL.

The rearrangement joins TRBV7-7 to TRBJ2-5; 9 positions match TRBD2. Germline-derived CDR1 and CDR2 are SSHAT and FNYEAQ (reference sequence). The CDR3 consists of 17 residues. V dropped 6 bases and J dropped 4; count of bases not matched to a gene: 15. CDR3 in DNA: TGTGCCAGCAGTCCCGAGATGGTAGCGGGAGTCAGAGAGACCCAGTACTTC. Protein: CASSPEMVAGVRETQYF. The whole variable domain, filled in from reference TRBV7-7 and TRBJ2-5, reads GAGVSQSPRYKVTKRGQDVTLRCDPISSHATLYWYQQALGQGPEFLTYFNYEAQPDKSGLPSDRFSAERPEGSISTLTIQRTEQRDSAMYRCASSPEMVAGVRETQYFGPGTRLLVL.

The gene calls are TRBV28 and TRBJ1-1; tentative D call: TRBD1 (5 bases). Germline CDR1 and CDR2: MDHEN and SYDVKM. V lost 2 bases, J lost 6 bases, and 7 bases lay in between. The CDR3 spans 12 residues. The CDR3 DNA sequence: TGTGCCAGCAGTTTAAAGGGACCTGAAGCTTTCTTT. Translation gives CASSLKGPEAFF.

Only one count was recorded for this clone. The genes are TRBV22-1 and TRBJ1-6. TRBV22-1 is designated a pseudogene. The CDR3 runs to 13 residues. The CDR3 DNA sequence: TGTGCCAGTTCGATGGACTCGAATTCACCCCTCCACTTT. It encodes CASSMDSNSPLHF.

The chain has TRBV7-6 and TRBJ2-1, with a weak D call TRBD2 (6 bases). V was pared by 5 bases and J by 6 bases, with 20 bases between. This CDR3 is built from 16 residues. Germline CDR1 SGHVS, CDR2 FNYEAQ. As DNA, the CDR3 is TGTGCCAGCAGCCCATGGGGGAGCGGGCTAAGCAATGAGCAGTTCTTC. Translating gives CASSPWGSGLSNEQFF.

CDR3 region: CASSLGSHSYNEQFF. The CDR3 DNA is TGTGCCAGCAGCTTAGGCAGCCACTCCTACAATGAGCAGTTCTTC. V is TRBV11-3 and J is TRBJ2-1; the D is unclear. In germline, CDR1 is SGHNT, CDR2 YENEEA. CDR3 length: 15 residues. Trimming removed 1 base from V and 0 bases from J, with 7 bases in between.

V gene TRBV19 combines with J gene TRBJ1-2; D may be TRBD1 (6 bases). Trimming shortened V by 4 bases and J by 3 bases, and 18 bases separated the two germline ends. CDR3 length equals 16 residues. Germline CDR1 LNHDA, CDR2 SQIVND (reference sequence). CDR3 sequence (DNA): TGTGCCAGTAGTAGCCGGGGGCGACGTGGTGACTATGGCTACACCTTC. Protein product: CASSSRGRRGDYGYTF.

The chain joins TRBV11-3 to TRBJ2-3; 7 bases align to TRBD2. Germline CDR1 is SGHNT and CDR2 is YENEEA. V gave up 5 bases and J gave up 5 bases; unmatched junction bases: 7. This CDR3 contains 14 residues. Here the CDR3 DNA reads TGTGCCAGCAGCCAGGCGGGAGACGTAGATACGCAGTATTTT. This gives the protein CASSQAGDVDTQYF.

CDR3 in amino acids: CASSYSPGPGYEQYF. CDR3 DNA: TGTGCCAGCAGTTACTCGCCGGGCCCAGGCTACGAGCAGTACTTC. The V gene is TRBV6-8, the J gene TRBJ2-7; D is ambiguous. Germline V gives CDR1 MNHGY, CDR2 SAAAGT. V lost 0 bases and J lost 3, with 12 bases in between. CDR3 length equals 15 residues.

The chain joins TRBV2 to TRBJ1-2, with D unclear. The germline gives CDR1 SNHLY, CDR2 FYNNEI. The CDR3 length is 14 residues. Trimming pared 7 bases from V and 2 bases from J, leaving 14 bases between. The CDR3 loop reads CASIQNAQNYGYTF. CDR3 nucleotides: TGTGCCAGCATCCAGAATGCGCAAAACTATGGCTACACCTTC.

The chain couples TRBV18 to TRBJ2-5; no firm D call. Germline values: CDR1 KGHSH, CDR2 LQKENI. CDR3 length equals 14 residues. V was pared by 1 base and J by 2 bases, with 8 bases between. CDR3 residues: CASSPRVIQETQYF. Here the CDR3 DNA reads TGTGCCAGCTCACCACGCGTTATTCAAGAGACCCAGTACTTC.

This chain links TRBV28 with TRBJ2-1; the D is unclear. Trimming cost V 3 bases and J 2 bases, with 5 bases left between them. Germline assignment: CDR1 MDHEN and CDR2 SYDVKM. The CDR3 runs to 13 residues. The CDR3 nucleotides read TGTGCCAGCAGTTTGTCACCCTACAATGAGCAGTTCTTC. Translated: CASSLSPYNEQFF.

The chain joins TRBV28 to TRBJ1-5; 7 positions match TRBD1. CDR3 size: 16 residues. J lost 11 bases, V lost 4 bases, and 17 bases had no gene match. Germline CDR1 is MDHEN and CDR2 is SYDVKM. The CDR3 here is CASSSQARGVSWAQHF. The CDR3 DNA follows: TGTGCCAGCAGTTCTCAAGCCAGGGGGGTATCTTGGGCCCAGCATTTT.

The chain couples TRBV19 to TRBJ2-4; D may match TRBD1 or TRBD2 (5 bases each). Germline loops: CDR1 LNHDA, CDR2 SQIVND (reference sequence). This CDR3 is built from 15 residues. V lost 3 bases and J lost 1, with 10 bases in between. CDR3 region: CASSMSGTAKNIQYF. The CDR3 nucleotides are TGTGCCAGTAGTATGTCTGGGACGGCCAAAAACATTCAGTACTTC.

This sequence joins TRBV29-1 and TRBJ1-5; D gene ambiguous. This CDR3 spans 17 amino acids. CDR1 is SQVTM, CDR2 ANQGSEA, per germline. Trimming cost V 1 base and J 0 bases, with 16 bases left between them. The CDR3 spells CSVEAPEGRYSNQPQHF. In DNA form, the CDR3 reads TGCAGCGTTGAAGCCCCCGAAGGGAGGTATAGCAATCAGCCCCAGCATTTT. The full variable domain, rest sourced from reference TRBV29-1 and TRBJ1-5, is SAVISQKPSRDICQRGTSLTIQCQVDSQVTMMFWYRQQPGQSLTLIATANQGSEATYESGFVIDKFPISRPNLTFSTLTVSNMSPEDSSIYLCSVEAPEGRYSNQPQHFGDGTRLSIL.

The chain couples TRBV14 to TRBJ2-2; D not resolved. This CDR3 spans 13 amino acids. The germline CDR1 and CDR2 sequences are SGHDN and FVKESK. Deletions cut 1 base from V and 4 bases from J, with 4 bases between. The CDR3 region is CASSQVATGELFF. DNA of the CDR3: TGTGCCAGCAGCCAAGTAGCCACCGGGGAGCTGTTTTTT.

The chain uses TRBV22-1 and TRBJ2-7; the D call TRBD1 from the table was never checked on the DNA. TRBV22-1 corresponds to a pseudogene. This CDR3 has 13 amino acids. The CDR3: CASRQGYFNEQYF. The CDR3 DNA follows: TGTGCCAGCAGACAGGGGTATTTCAACGAGCAGTACTTC.

The chain couples TRBV5-1 to TRBJ1-1; D is unresolved. This CDR3 is 15 amino acids long. The germline gives CDR1 SGHRS, CDR2 YFSETQ. The V end was cut by 1 base, the J end by 1 base, with 11 bases between. Here the CDR3 DNA reads TGCGCCAGCAGCTTGCGGACGGGGAGGAACACTGAAGCTTTCTTT. The encoded protein is CASSLRTGRNTEAFF.